This section outlines one TCR beta chain sequence together with its context. Its antigen is not identified. A quantity of about 0.5 to 1 ug RNA underwent reverse transcription using random hexamers. TCRdb recomputed calls from the immunoSEQ multiplex PCR reads with MiXCR, one row per CDR3 protein. The table lists roughly 250,000 distinct CDR3 sequences, approximately 95% of them singletons. This specimen comes from a study of CD8 T cells in Susac syndrome. Background on the study: Blood was drawn from Susac syndrome patients while they were therapy-naive, on corticosteroids, or on intravenous immunoglobulin alone.

This CDR3 spans 12 amino acids. The V end was cut by 2 bases, the J end by 12 bases, with 11 bases between. Germline lookup yields CDR1 SGHAT and CDR2 FQNNGV. Through negative isolation, CD4+ and CD8+ T cells were obtained, while TEMRA cells were enriched using FACS. Study-wide points: The authors acknowledged that the study's TCR sequencing and HLA analysis involved relatively few individuals.

This clonotype was obtained from a human donor with Susac syndrome. V gene TRBV11-2 combines with J gene TRBJ2-1; TRBD2 might be the D (5 bases). Material for sequencing was CD4+ T cells from PBMCs. The CDR3 bases are TGTGCCAGCAGCTTACAAAGGGAGTTGCAGTTCTTC. This gives the protein CASSLQRELQFF.